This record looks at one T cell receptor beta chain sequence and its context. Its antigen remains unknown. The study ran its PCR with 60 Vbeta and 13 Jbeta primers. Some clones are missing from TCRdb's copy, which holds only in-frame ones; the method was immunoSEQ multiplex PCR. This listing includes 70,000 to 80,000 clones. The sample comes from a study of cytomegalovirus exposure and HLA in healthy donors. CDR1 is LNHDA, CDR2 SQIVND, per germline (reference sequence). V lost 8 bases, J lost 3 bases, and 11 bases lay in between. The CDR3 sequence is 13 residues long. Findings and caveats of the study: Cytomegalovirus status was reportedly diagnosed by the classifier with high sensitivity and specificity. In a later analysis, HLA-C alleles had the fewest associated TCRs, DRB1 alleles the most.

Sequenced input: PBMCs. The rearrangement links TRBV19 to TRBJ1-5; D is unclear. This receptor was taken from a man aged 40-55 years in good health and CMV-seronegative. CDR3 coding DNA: TGTGCCAGTGGGCCGGTGCCCAATCAGCCCCAGCATTTT. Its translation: CASGPVPNQPQHF.